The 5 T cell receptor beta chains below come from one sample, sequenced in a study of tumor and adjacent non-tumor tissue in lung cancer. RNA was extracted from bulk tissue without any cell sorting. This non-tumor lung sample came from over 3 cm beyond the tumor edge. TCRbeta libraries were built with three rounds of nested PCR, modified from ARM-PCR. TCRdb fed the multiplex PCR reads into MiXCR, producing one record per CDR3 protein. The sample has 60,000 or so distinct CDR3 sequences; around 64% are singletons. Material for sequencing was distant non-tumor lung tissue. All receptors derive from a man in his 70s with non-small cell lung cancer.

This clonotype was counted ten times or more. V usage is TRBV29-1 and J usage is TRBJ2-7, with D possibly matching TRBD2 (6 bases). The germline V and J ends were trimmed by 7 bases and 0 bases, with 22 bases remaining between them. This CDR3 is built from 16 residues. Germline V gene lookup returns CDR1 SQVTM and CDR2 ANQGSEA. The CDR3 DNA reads TGCAGCGCCTGTCGGCGGGACGCTGGAACCTCCTACGAGCAGTACTTC. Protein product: CSACRRDAGTSYEQYF.

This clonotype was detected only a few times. The CDR3: CASSFFPGTSGRDTQYF. The CDR3 DNA sequence: TGTGCCAGCAGCTTCTTCCCCGGGACTAGCGGGAGAGATACGCAGTATTTT. The V gene is TRBV5-5, the J gene TRBJ2-3; TRBD2 matches at 14 bases. J gave up 5 bases and V 2 bases, and 7 bases lay outside the gene matches. CDR1 SGHKS and CDR2 YYEKEE come from the germline V gene (reference sequence). This CDR3 comprises 17 residues.

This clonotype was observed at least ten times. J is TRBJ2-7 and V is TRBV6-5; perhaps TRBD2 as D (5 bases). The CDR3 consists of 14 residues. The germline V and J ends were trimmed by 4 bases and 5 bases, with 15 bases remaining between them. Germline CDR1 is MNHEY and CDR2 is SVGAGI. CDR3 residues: CASSSPRATNEQYF. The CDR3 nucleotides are TGTGCCAGCAGTTCGCCGAGGGCGACGAACGAGCAGTACTTC.

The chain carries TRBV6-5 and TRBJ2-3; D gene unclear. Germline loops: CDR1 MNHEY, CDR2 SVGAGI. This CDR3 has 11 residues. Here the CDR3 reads CDNRDTDTQYF. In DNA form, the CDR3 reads TGTGACAACAGAGACACAGATACGCAGTATTTT.

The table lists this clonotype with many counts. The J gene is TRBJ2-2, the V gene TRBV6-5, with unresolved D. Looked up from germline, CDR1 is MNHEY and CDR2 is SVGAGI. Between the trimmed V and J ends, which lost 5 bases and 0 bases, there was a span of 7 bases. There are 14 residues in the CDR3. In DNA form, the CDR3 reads TGTGCCAGCAGTCGCAGTTCGAACACCGGGGAGCTGTTTTTT. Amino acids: CASSRSSNTGELFF.